Listed below are T cell receptor beta chains from one sample, sequenced in a study of blood T cell repertoires in COVID-19. The table came from immunoSEQ multiplex PCR; TCRdb's copy has only in-frame clones and leaves some out. The sample contains about 200,000 clones, 86% of which appear only once. Input material: PBMCs or T cells enriched from blood (not recorded which). Receptor source: a man aged 40-55 years with acute COVID-19. Each CDR3 is given with its conserved first and last residue. A D gene is named only where the DNA matches it firmly. Some rows have no size entry. The others give once, few or many, or a class for an expanded clone.

TRBJ2-7	.	TRBV27	TRBD2	TGTGCCAGCTCCCCCGGGACTAGCGGGTTCGAGCAGTACTTC	CASSPGTSGFEQYF
TRBJ2-3	.	TRBV5-1	.	TGCGCCAGCAGCTACGAGGCTAACAGGAGGGCCGATACGCAGTATTTT	CASSYEANRRADTQYF
TRBJ2-3	.	TRBV27	.	TGTGCCAGCAGTTTACTCCCTACGGGCACAGATACGCAGTATTTT	CASSLLPTGTDTQYF
TRBJ1-2	.	TRBV29-1	TRBD1	TGCAGCGTTGGGGACAGGGAAAACTATGGCTACACCTTC	CSVGDRENYGYTF
TRBJ2-3	.	TRBV9	TRBD2	TGTGCCAGCAGCGCCTCGAGCGGGAGGGCCGTAGATACGCAGTATTTT	CASSASSGRAVDTQYF
TRBJ2-7	few	TRBV11-2	.	TGTGCCAGCGCTCTTTCCGGGACATCTTTCTACGAGCAGTACTTC	CASALSGTSFYEQYF
TRBJ1-2	few	TRBV7-9	.	TGTGCCAGCAGCTTGGAGTCAGCAATCTATGGCTACACCTTC	CASSLESAIYGYTF
TRBJ2-2	.	TRBV9	TRBD2	TGTGCCAGCAGCCTGAGACTAGCGGAGAACACCGGGGAGCTGTTTTTT	CASSLRLAENTGELFF
TRBJ1-4	once	TRBV5-1	TRBD1	TGCGCCAGCAGCTTGGGGGACAGTCCAACTAATGAAAAACTGTTTTTT	CASSLGDSPTNEKLFF
TRBJ2-2	.	TRBV4-2	TRBD1	TGTGCCAGCAGCCAAGATGCAGGGGGAACCGGGGAGCTGTTTTTT	CASSQDAGGTGELFF
TRBJ2-7	.	TRBV10-3	.	TGTGCCATCAGGACGGCAGGGCCTGACGAGCAGTACTTC	CAIRTAGPDEQYF
TRBJ2-3	once	TRBV29-1	TRBD2	TGCAGCGTCCCGGGACTAGCGGGATACGCAGATACGCAGTATTTT	CSVPGLAGYADTQYF
TRBJ2-3	few	TRBV28	TRBD2	TGTGCCAGCAGCGACGGACTAGCGGGGTACACAGATACGCAGTATTTT	CASSDGLAGYTDTQYF
TRBJ1-4	.	TRBV12-3/TRBV12-4	.	TGTGCCAGCAGCCGTAGAGAAAAACTGTTTTTT	CASSRREKLFF
TRBJ2-7	.	TRBV5-6	TRBD2	TGTGCCAGCATGAGTTTTAGCGGGAGACATACTAAGGACGAGCAGTACTTC	CASMSFSGRHTKDEQYF
TRBJ2-4	.	TRBV2	.	TGTGCCAGCAGTGAAGGGGCTCGCAACATTCAGTACTTC	CASSEGARNIQYF
TRBJ2-7	.	TRBV27	.	TGTGCCAGCAGTAAGGGGTACGCCTACGAGCAGTACTTC	CASSKGYAYEQYF
TRBJ2-7	.	TRBV11-2	.	TGTGCCAGCAGCTTATCCGGGGGCTCCTACGAGCAGTACTTC	CASSLSGGSYEQYF
TRBJ1-2	.	TRBV19	TRBD1	TGTGCCAGTACGTTCGGGACAGACTATGGCTACACCTTC	CASTFGTDYGYTF
TRBJ1-2	.	TRBV9	TRBD1	TGTGCCAGCAGCGGATGGACAGGGGCGCACTATGGCTACACCTTC	CASSGWTGAHYGYTF
TRBJ2-1	.	TRBV15	TRBD1	TGTGCCACCAGCAGAGCAGGACAGGGTTGGACCTACAATGAGCAGTTCTTC	CATSRAGQGWTYNEQFF
TRBJ2-2	.	TRBV5-1	.	TGCGCCAGCAGCTTGAAGTCCGGGACTTCGAACACCGGGGAGCTGTTTTTT	CASSLKSGTSNTGELFF
TRBJ1-3	once	TRBV18	TRBD1	TGTGCCAGCTCACCAGAGGCAGGGGGATCTCGCTTTTACTCTGGAAACACCATATATTTT	CASSPEAGGSRFYSGNTIYF
TRBJ2-7	.	TRBV7-8	TRBD1	TGTGCCAGCAGCCGACAGGGGATGGGGCAGTACTTC	CASSRQGMGQYF
TRBJ2-7	.	TRBV4-2	.	TGTGCCAGCAGCCAAGTTGGGACTTCCTACGAGCAGTACTTC	CASSQVGTSYEQYF
TRBJ2-7	.	TRBV19	TRBD2	TGTGCCAGTAGCGGTTTGACTAGCGGGAGCTCCTACGAGCAGTACTTC	CASSGLTSGSSYEQYF
TRBJ2-7	.	TRBV19	TRBD1	TGTGCCAGTAGTCCGGACAGGCAAAACTACGAGCAGTACTTC	CASSPDRQNYEQYF
TRBJ2-1	.	TRBV7-3	.	TGTGCCAGCAGCTCCGCTGGGGGCTTATACAATGAGCAGTTCTTC	CASSSAGGLYNEQFF
TRBJ2-1	.	TRBV7-9	TRBD2	TGTGCCAGCAGCGTACTAGCGGGAAATCAGGATGAGCAGTTCTTC	CASSVLAGNQDEQFF
TRBJ1-6	once	TRBV3-1/TRBV3-2	TRBD1	TGTGCCAGCAGCCAATTCCTAGCCGGGACAGTGAGTTCACCCCTCCACTTT	CASSQFLAGTVSSPLHF
TRBJ1-1	.	TRBV5-1	TRBD1	TGCGCCAGCAGCTGGACAGGATTTACCACTGAAGCTTTCTTT	CASSWTGFTTEAFF